These T cell receptor beta chains were read from a single sample in a study of T cell clones after liver transplantation. Here immunoSEQ multiplex PCR was the method, and the copy in TCRdb shows in-frame clones only, minus some. Here the sample spans tens of thousands of clones, approximately 86% being singletons. The material was CD4+ T cells from blood, obtained 24 months after liver transplant. The receptors were sampled from a human patient who received a liver transplant. A subset of T cells may come from the graft donor. The CDR3 runs from the conserved cysteine through the conserved F or W. The D gene is left open where the match is weak. Expanded clones get a size class; other rows say once, few or many, or leave the size out.

V	size	D	J	DNA	CDR3
TRBV6-6	-	-	TRBJ1-1	TGTGCCAGCAGTTTAGGTCGAGAAGCTTTCTTT	CASSLGREAFF
TRBV6-1	-	-	TRBJ2-1	TGTGCCAGCAGCTGGGGAAATGAGCAGTTCTTC	CASSWGNEQFF
TRBV6-6	-	-	TRBJ1-1	TGTGCCAGCAGAAACGGCATGAACACTGAAGCTTTCTTT	CASRNGMNTEAFF
TRBV4-1	-	TRBD2	TRBJ2-7	TGCGCCAGCAGCCAAGCGTCGACTAGCGGCTACGAGCAGTACTTC	CASSQASTSGYEQYF
TRBV5-1	few	-	TRBJ2-3	TGCGCATCAGATATCACCACAGATACGCAGTATTTT	CASDITTDTQYF
TRBV28	-	-	TRBJ1-3	TGTGCCAGCAGTTTACCCCTGTCCTCTGGAAACACCATATATTTT	CASSLPLSSGNTIYF
TRBV6-4	-	-	TRBJ1-1	TGTGCCAGCAGTGAATACGGAGGGATGAACACTGAAGCTTTCTTT	CASSEYGGMNTEAFF
TRBV5-1	-	TRBD2	TRBJ2-5	TGCGCCAGCAGCTCATTTCTTAGCGGGGGGCCCCAAGAGACCCAGTACTTC	CASSSFLSGGPQETQYF
TRBV28	-	-	TRBJ2-7	TGTGCCAGCACCCGGGACTGGGCGAACTACGAGCAGTACTTC	CASTRDWANYEQYF
TRBV11-3	-	-	TRBJ2-2	TGTGCCAGCAGCCTGAACACCGGGGAGCTGTTTTTT	CASSLNTGELFF
TRBV7-8	-	-	TRBJ2-1	TGTGCCAGCAGCTTAAGGCTAGGGGGGACGACTACTTGGGATGAGCAGTTCTTC	CASSLRLGGTTTWDEQFF
TRBV18	-	-	TRBJ2-3	TGTGCCAGCTCACCACGGAGCGAGGGGATCACAGATACGCAGTATTTT	CASSPRSEGITDTQYF
TRBV5-1	once	TRBD1	TRBJ2-7	TGCGCCAGCAGCTCCTCCGGGACAGGAATTTACGAGCAGTACTTC	CASSSSGTGIYEQYF
TRBV9	-	TRBD2	TRBJ2-1	TGTGCCAGCAGCAAACAAGTCCCCGGTGGGCTAGCGGGGGGTAGCTCCTACAATGAGCAGTTCTTC	CASSKQVPGGLAGGSSYNEQFF
TRBV19	-	-	TRBJ2-7	TGTGCCAGTAGTATTTACCACTCGGGCGAGCAGTACTTC	CASSIYHSGEQYF
TRBV21-1	-	-	TRBJ2-7	TGTGCCAGCAGCACATGTGTTTCCGGGACAGGGGGCGCGGGAGAGCAGTACTTC	CASSTCVSGTGGAGEQYF
TRBV2	-	-	TRBJ1-6	TGTGCCAGCAAGCGAAGGTCCCCCGGTAATTCACCCCTCCACTTT	CASKRRSPGNSPLHF
TRBV28	-	TRBD2	TRBJ2-5	TGTGCCAGCAGTTCCCAGCGGGGGGCCCGCGGGGCCCAGTACTTC	CASSSQRGARGAQYF
TRBV14	-	TRBD1	TRBJ2-7	TGTGCCAGCAGCCAAGACGGGGACAGGTTCTACGAGCAGTACTTC	CASSQDGDRFYEQYF
TRBV4-2	once	TRBD1	TRBJ1-4	TGTGCCAGCAGCCAAGGTAACAGGGGAATAAATGAAAAACTGTTTTTT	CASSQGNRGINEKLFF
TRBV7-3	-	TRBD1	TRBJ2-1	TGTGCCAGCAGCTCACAGGGGCGGGTGGGTAATGAGCAGTTCTTC	CASSSQGRVGNEQFF
TRBV23-1	once	-	TRBJ1-2	TGCGCCAGCAGTCATCCAGGCGGGTCCCGGGGCTATGGCTACACCTTC	CASSHPGGSRGYGYTF
TRBV5-6	few	-	TRBJ1-2	TGTGCCAGCAGCCAGAGACAGGTGGCAGACTATGGCTACACCTTC	CASSQRQVADYGYTF
TRBV9	-	-	TRBJ2-7	TGTGCCAGCAGCGTAGCTACCGGACAGAGCTACGAGCAGTACTTC	CASSVATGQSYEQYF
TRBV7-8	-	-	TRBJ2-3	TGTGCCAGCATCCTAAGAGATACGCAGTATTTT	CASILRDTQYF
TRBV7-9	-	TRBD1	TRBJ2-3	TGTGCCAGCATCTATAGGGGACAGAGCACAGATACGCAGTATTTT	CASIYRGQSTDTQYF
TRBV11-2	-	-	TRBJ1-5	TGTGCCAGCAGCTTAGATAGGGACCTCAATCAGCCCCAGCATTTT	CASSLDRDLNQPQHF
TRBV7-9	-	-	TRBJ2-3	TGTGCCAGCAGCCCAACGACAGATACGCAGTATTTT	CASSPTTDTQYF
TRBV7-2	few	-	TRBJ1-6	TGTGCCAGCAGCTCACAGGGATTAGGGGGCTCCTATAATTCACCCCTCCACTTT	CASSSQGLGGSYNSPLHF
TRBV7-2	-	TRBD1	TRBJ2-7	TGTGCCAGCAGCCAATACGGACAGGTCTACGAGCAGTACTTC	CASSQYGQVYEQYF
TRBV13	once	-	TRBJ2-2	TGTGCCAGCAGGGGGCGAAACACCGGGGAGCTGTTTTTT	CASRGRNTGELFF
TRBV13	-	-	TRBJ2-2	TGTGCCAGCAGCTTAACGCGGGGGAACACCGGGGAGCTGTTTTTT	CASSLTRGNTGELFF
TRBV2	-	-	TRBJ1-2	TGTGCCAGCAGTGGTGGGTCAAACTATGGCTACACCTTC	CASSGGSNYGYTF
TRBV5-4	-	-	TRBJ2-3	TGTGCCAGCAGCTTCGGGGTTACGCAGTATTTT	CASSFGVTQYF
TRBV5-1	few	TRBD2	TRBJ2-5	TGCGCCAGCAGCCCCGGGACTAGCGGGGGCCCGATAAGTGAGACCCAGTACTTC	CASSPGTSGGPISETQYF
TRBV4-2	-	TRBD2	TRBJ2-3	TGTGCCAGCAGCCAAGACCGGCCCAGCGGGGCGTACACAGATACGCAGTATTTT	CASSQDRPSGAYTDTQYF
TRBV18	-	-	TRBJ1-1	TGTGCCAGCTCACCACGTGCCGGGGGGAACACTGAAGCTTTCTTT	CASSPRAGGNTEAFF
TRBV15	-	-	TRBJ1-4	TGTGCCACCAGCAGAGAGAGGCAGGGGAATGAAAAACTGTTTTTT	CATSRERQGNEKLFF
TRBV5-4	-	-	TRBJ2-1	TGTGCCAGCAGCTTGGCCCTCCGGGAAAAGTTGGGCGGTGAGCAGTTCTTC	CASSLALREKLGGEQFF
TRBV5-1	-	-	TRBJ2-4	TGCGCCAGCAGCTTGGAGTCGGGGCTAGCCAAAAACATTCAGTACTTC	CASSLESGLAKNIQYF
TRBV9	-	-	TRBJ2-7	TGTGCCAGCAGCGTAGGTCAGAGTATCCTCCAAGGGCAGTACTTC	CASSVGQSILQGQYF
TRBV11-2	-	-	TRBJ1-3	TGTGCCAGCAGCTTAGTAGGGGTCGCCGGAAACACCATATATTTT	CASSLVGVAGNTIYF
TRBV29-1	-	-	TRBJ2-5	TGCAGCGCCAAGGCGGAAGCTAGCCCGACCAGGGGGACCCAGTACTTC	CSAKAEASPTRGTQYF
TRBV5-1	-	-	TRBJ1-1	TGCGCCAGCAGCTTGGCGCCAGGACCGAACACTGAAGCTTTCTTT	CASSLAPGPNTEAFF
TRBV7-2	-	-	TRBJ2-1	TGTGCCAGCAGCCCTGCTGACAGGAGGATAAGGAATGAGCAGTTCTTC	CASSPADRRIRNEQFF